The 18 T cell receptor beta chains below come from one sample, sequenced in a study of type 1 regulatory T cells. Overall study findings and caveats: Tr1 cells had a more restricted TCR repertoire than non-Tr1 cells.

TCRdb ran MiXCR on the reads and lists one entry per CDR3 protein. This sample has under 75,000 distinct CDR3 sequences, with more than 20% found just once. These receptors' antigens are unknown. Sequencing was performed on cultured type 1 regulatory T (Tr1) cells, either the whole culture or a sorted fraction (not recorded which). These receptors all stem from a human donor in good health.

This clonotype has only a few counts. The V call is TRBV30, the J call TRBJ1-2; D possibly corresponds to TRBD1 (6 bases). Trimming took off 0 bases at V and 7 bases at J, with 12 bases between the two ends. This CDR3 comprises 13 residues. Germline assignment: CDR1 GTSNPN and CDR2 SVGIG (reference sequence). CDR3 nucleotides: TGTGCCTGGAGTGTAACGGGGGCGGGTGGCTACACCTTC. Amino acid sequence: CAWSVTGAGGYTF.

This rearrangement joins TRBV5-4 to TRBJ2-5, with D uncertain. V gave up 4 bases and J gave up 1 base, with 14 bases separating them. This CDR3 contains 15 residues. CDR1 is SGHNT, CDR2 YYREEE, per germline (reference sequence). CDR3 nucleotide sequence: TGTGCCAGCAGCCCCAGGCCGTCTGTCCAAGAGACCCAGTACTTC. It translates to CASSPRPSVQETQYF.

The chain employs TRBV5-1 and TRBJ1-1; 7 positions agree with TRBD1. CDR3 length: 15 amino acids. Germline lookup yields CDR1 SGHRS and CDR2 YFSETQ. The ends lost 0 bases at V and 5 bases at J; junction bases unmatched: 7. This CDR3 reads CASSLAGRGFTEAFF. The CDR3 nucleotides read TGCGCCAGCAGCTTGGCTGGCAGGGGGTTTACTGAAGCTTTCTTT.

This clonotype was seen many times. The chain has TRBV18 and TRBJ1-5; D is unresolved. The germline CDR1 and CDR2 sequences are KGHSH and LQKENI. This CDR3 comprises 15 residues. With 4 bases removed from V and 1 base from J, the gap between germline ends came to 11 bases. Here the CDR3 DNA reads TGTGCCAGCTCACTGTTAGCGGGGAGCAATCAGCCCCAGCATTTT. Its translation is CASSLLAGSNQPQHF.

This clonotype was seen many times. The rearrangement links TRBV5-1 to TRBJ2-1; D possibly corresponds to TRBD2 (7 bases). The V and J ends lost 4 bases and 4 bases respectively, with 15 bases between them. The CDR3 is 15 residues long. Germline lookup yields CDR1 SGHRS and CDR2 YFSETQ. This CDR3 reads CASSLSGGRYNEQFF. The CDR3 coding sequence is TGCGCCAGCAGCCTGTCGGGGGGCCGGTACAATGAGCAGTTCTTC.

The V and J genes are TRBV10-3 and TRBJ2-3; D ambiguous. Germline V gene data show CDR1 as ENHRY and CDR2 as SYGVKD. This CDR3 has 13 amino acids. With 3 bases removed from V and 0 bases from J, the gap between germline ends came to 4 bases. The CDR3 DNA sequence: TGTGCCATCAGTGAAACTAGCACAGATACGCAGTATTTT. Its translation: CAISETSTDTQYF.

The J gene is TRBJ2-7, the V gene TRBV5-1; possible D gene TRBD2, 6 bases. Germline loops: CDR1 SGHRS, CDR2 YFSETQ. CDR3 length: 13 residues. V gave up 5 bases and J gave up 6 bases, with 15 bases separating them. This CDR3 is CASSWGVGSEQYF. The CDR3 DNA reads as TGCGCCAGCAGTTGGGGAGTCGGGAGCGAGCAGTACTTC.

This clonotype was seen only a few times. A junction end diverges from the germline sequence, so it may reflect a read error. The rearrangement links TRBV3-1 to TRBJ2-7; possibly TRBD1 for D (6 bases). Germline-derived CDR1 and CDR2 are LGHDT and YNNKEL (reference sequence). This CDR3 comprises 12 residues. CDR3 sequence reads: CASSQPTGSLHF. The CDR3 region has the DNA TGTGCCAGCAGCCAACCTACAGGGAGCTTGCACTTC.

This clonotype was seen many times. CDR3 loop: CASNRLAGVYEQFF. The DNA for the CDR3 is TGTGCCAGCAATAGACTAGCGGGAGTCTATGAGCAGTTCTTC. The genes are TRBV12-3 or TRBV12-4 and TRBJ2-1; 12 bases line up with TRBD2. The CDR3 runs to 14 residues. V trimming: 7 bases; J trimming: 8 bases; junction bases outside the gene matches: 6.

CDR3 amino acids: CASSPILGSNPEAFF. In DNA, the CDR3 is TGTGCCAGCAGCCCGATTCTCGGCTCAAACCCTGAAGCTTTCTTT. The chain combines TRBV7-2 with TRBJ1-1; no clear D gene. CDR3 length: 15 amino acids. Trimming removed 5 bases at V and 6 bases at J, with 19 bases between. Looked up from germline, CDR1 is SGHTA and CDR2 is FQGNSA.

CDR3 protein: CAISDGTDTQYF. The CDR3 nucleotides read TGTGCCATCAGTGACGGCACAGATACGCAGTATTTT. V gene TRBV10-3 combines with J gene TRBJ2-3; unclear D gene. V gave up 3 bases and J gave up 1 base, with 2 bases separating them. Germline V gene lookup returns CDR1 ENHRY and CDR2 SYGVKD. This CDR3 is 12 amino acids long.

This clonotype has just a few counts. The rearrangement joins TRBV19 to TRBJ2-2, with D hard to call. CDR3 length: 18 residues. V was trimmed by 2 bases and J by 1 base, leaving 17 bases between them. Germline assignment: CDR1 LNHDA and CDR2 SQIVND (reference sequence). DNA of the CDR3: TGTGCCAGTAGTATAAAAGGGTGGTGGCAGGAGAACACCGGGGAGCTGTTTTTT. It specifies CASSIKGWWQENTGELFF.

This chain connects TRBV10-3 to TRBJ2-2, with unresolved D. V lost 5 bases to trimming and J lost 6 bases, with 7 bases between them. Germline CDR1 reads ENHRY; CDR2 reads SYGVKD. There are 12 residues in the CDR3. This CDR3 is CAISPPSGELFF. The CDR3, as DNA: TGTGCCATCAGTCCTCCCTCCGGGGAGCTGTTTTTT.

This clonotype was detected a few times. The CDR3 is CASSPTSEYNEQFF. DNA for the CDR3: TGTGCCAGCTCACCGACTAGCGAGTACAATGAGCAGTTCTTC. This rearrangement joins TRBV18 to TRBJ2-1, with 8 positions matching TRBD2. Looked up from germline, CDR1 is KGHSH and CDR2 is LQKENI. This CDR3 is 14 amino acids long. V lost 3 bases to trimming and J lost 4 bases; unmatched junction nucleotides: 2.

This clonotype was counted only a few times. The chain employs TRBV6-1 and TRBJ2-5; 8 nucleotides line up with TRBD2. The CDR3 contains 15 residues. The V gene's germline CDR1 is MNHNS and CDR2 SASEGT. V lost 3 bases and J lost 5; bases outside the gene matches: 8. The CDR3 is CASSDLSSGRETQYF. The CDR3 nucleotides are TGTGCCAGCAGTGACCTCTCTAGCGGGCGGGAGACCCAGTACTTC.

V gene TRBV2 combines with J gene TRBJ1-1; D uncertain. CDR3 length: 11 amino acids. CDR1 SNHLY and CDR2 FYNNEI come from the germline V gene. V shed 9 bases and J shed 4 bases, with 9 bases lying between them. CDR3 in DNA: TGTGCCAGGGCCTGGGGCACTGAAGCTTTCTTT. Encoded protein: CARAWGTEAFF.

This clonotype turned up a few times. J is TRBJ1-2 and V is TRBV13; no firm D call. Germline lookup yields CDR1 PRHDT and CDR2 FYEKMQ (reference sequence). The CDR3 is made up of 14 amino acids. V gave up 3 bases and J gave up 4 bases, with 12 bases separating them. CDR3: CASSFGSVFYGYTF. Written as DNA, the CDR3 is TGTGCCAGCAGCTTTGGGAGTGTGTTCTATGGCTACACCTTC.

The chain carries TRBV4-3 and TRBJ2-2; D ambiguous. The germline gives CDR1 LGHNA, CDR2 YSLEER. V was pared by 4 bases and J by 3 bases, with 21 bases between. The CDR3 length is 18 residues. The CDR3 DNA is TGCGCCAGCAGCCGTAAGATTCCCCAGCAGGTCGACACCGGGGAGCTGTTTTTT. Its protein is CASSRKIPQQVDTGELFF.